Listed here are 27 T cell receptor beta chains from one sample, sequenced in a study of T cells in localized non-small cell lung cancer. The protocol was immunoSEQ multiplex PCR, while the TCRdb copy is restricted to in-frame clones and leaves out a portion. The sample lists tens of thousands of clones, about 81% occurring once. Material: peripheral blood, obtained before any cancer treatment. The source is a male donor at least 60 years old with stage II squamous cell lung carcinoma.

The chain joins TRBV5-4 to TRBJ1-1; D ambiguous. In germline, CDR1 is SGHNT, CDR2 YYREEE (reference sequence). The ends were cut back, 4 bases at V and 3 bases at J, with 4 bases in the middle. The CDR3 has 11 residues. CDR3 DNA sequence: TGTGCCAGCAGCCAATACACTGAAGCTTTCTTT. It translates to CASSQYTEAFF.

This clone has just a few counts. The chain joins TRBV30 to TRBJ1-1; no firm D call. This CDR3 contains 12 residues. Germline values: CDR1 GTSNPN, CDR2 SVGIG (reference sequence). V was clipped by 1 base and J by 7 bases, with 10 bases between them. CDR3 loop: CAWSGGGREAFF. For the CDR3, the DNA is TGTGCCTGGAGTGGGGGTGGACGTGAAGCTTTCTTT.

The chain uses TRBV7-3 and TRBJ2-2; D call uncertain. This CDR3 comprises 16 residues. Germline lookup yields CDR1 SGHTA and CDR2 FQGTGA. Trimming removed 7 bases at V and 7 bases at J, with 22 bases between. The CDR3 protein is CASKTGPLTTRGELFF. CDR3 nucleotide sequence: TGTGCCAGCAAAACCGGGCCCCTTACCACACGCGGGGAGCTGTTTTTT.

The genes are TRBV7-3 and TRBJ2-3, with TRBD2 matching 10 bases. Germline CDR1 SGHTA, CDR2 FQGTGA. The V segment lost 2 bases and the J segment 5 bases; nucleotides outside the gene matches: 7. The CDR3 totals 16 residues. CDR3 in amino acids: CASSLGLAGAVDTQYF. CDR3 in DNA: TGTGCCAGCAGCTTAGGGCTAGCGGGAGCCGTAGATACGCAGTATTTT.

The chain links TRBV2 to TRBJ2-5; maybe TRBD2 (7 bases). Germline V lookup: CDR1 SNHLY, CDR2 FYNNEI. This CDR3 has 15 amino acids. Trimming removed 4 bases at V and 1 base at J, with 13 bases between. The CDR3 DNA reads TGTGCCAGCAGTGTACGGGGGGCGGCCCAAGAGACCCAGTACTTC. Translation gives CASSVRGAAQETQYF.

Only a few counts were recorded for this clone. The rearrangement uses TRBV6-6 and TRBJ2-1; 8 bases map to TRBD2. This CDR3 has 15 residues. With V trimmed by 4 bases and J by 5 bases, 7 bases remained unmatched. CDR1 is MNHNY, CDR2 SVGAGI, per germline (reference sequence). The CDR3 spells CASSSGTRRNNEQFF. Here the CDR3 DNA reads TGTGCCAGCAGTTCGGGGACTAGGAGAAACAATGAGCAGTTCTTC.

This chain links TRBV10-3 with TRBJ2-4; a weak D match, TRBD2 (7 bases). The CDR3 contains 15 residues. CDR1 is ENHRY and CDR2 is SYGVKD in the germline V gene. V was clipped by 6 bases and J by 2 bases, with 14 bases between them. The CDR3 region is CAISGGLNTKNIQYF. The DNA of the CDR3 is TGTGCCATCAGCGGGGGGCTTAATACCAAAAACATTCAGTACTTC.

The chain joins TRBV7-7 to TRBJ2-5, with a possible D match to TRBD2 (5 bases). The CDR3 covers 13 residues. From germline, CDR1 is SSHAT and CDR2 FNYEAQ (reference sequence). V lost 5 bases to trimming and J lost 2 bases, with 9 bases between them. The DNA for the CDR3 is TGTGCCAGCAGCCGTCCGGGACAAGAGACCCAGTACTTC. This sequence encodes CASSRPGQETQYF. The variable domain in full, completed from reference TRBV7-7 and TRBJ2-5, reads GAGVSQSPRYKVTKRGQDVTLRCDPISSHATLYWYQQALGQGPEFLTYFNYEAQPDKSGLPSDRFSAERPEGSISTLTIQRTEQRDSAMYRCASSRPGQETQYFGPGTRLLVL.

This clone was counted a few times. V and J are TRBV7-3 and TRBJ2-7; 9 positions match TRBD2. The V gene's germline CDR1 is SGHTA and CDR2 FQGTGA. The CDR3 sequence is 13 residues long. The V gene end was trimmed by 3 bases and the J gene end by 6 bases; junction bases not matched to a gene: 3. The CDR3 sequence is CASSFSSGAEQYF. Here the CDR3 DNA reads TGTGCCAGCAGCTTTTCTAGCGGGGCCGAGCAGTACTTC.

The chain carries TRBV27 and TRBJ2-1, with 7 bases fitting TRBD1. V dropped 4 bases and J dropped 4; count of bases not matched to a gene: 1. Germline loops: CDR1 MNHEY, CDR2 SMNVEV (reference sequence). This CDR3 is built from 13 residues. In DNA form, the CDR3 reads TGTGCCAGCAGTTGGGACAGTTACAATGAGCAGTTCTTC. It is translated as CASSWDSYNEQFF.

V is TRBV30 and J is TRBJ1-2; TRBD1 is a possible D gene (5 bases). V lost 5 bases, J lost 3 bases, and 13 bases lay in between. The CDR3 sequence is 13 residues long. The germline CDR1 and CDR2 sequences are GTSNPN and SVGIG (reference sequence). The DNA of the CDR3 is TGTGCCTGGCTGACAGTCGGAGACTATGGCTACACCTTC. It codes for CAWLTVGDYGYTF.

The chain uses TRBV18 and TRBJ2-7; 9 bases agree with TRBD1. The germline V gene encodes CDR1 KGHSH and CDR2 LQKENI. The CDR3 contains 17 residues. The V and J ends lost 3 bases and 5 bases, in that order; junction bases with no gene match: 14. The CDR3 region is CASSPFEPGTGYHEQYF. The CDR3 coding sequence is TGTGCCAGCTCACCGTTTGAGCCCGGGACAGGGTATCACGAGCAGTACTTC.

The rearrangement links TRBV9 to TRBJ1-1; TRBD1 matches 8 bases. Germline V gene lookup returns CDR1 SGDLS and CDR2 YYNGEE. The J segment lost 11 bases and the V segment lost 4 bases, leaving 19 bases of the junction unmatched. The CDR3 loop spans 16 amino acids. In DNA form, the CDR3 reads TGTGCCAGCAGCCTAAGTGAGGGCCAGGCCCAGGGGGCGGCTTTCTTT. Translating it yields CASSLSEGQAQGAAFF. The variable domain in full, completed from reference TRBV9 and TRBJ1-1, reads DSGVTQTPKHLITATGQRVTLRCSPRSGDLSVYWYQQSLDQGLQFLIQYYNGEERAKGNILERFSAQQFPDLHSELNLSSLELGDSALYFCASSLSEGQAQGAAFFGQGTRLTVV.

This chain uses TRBV7-9 with TRBJ2-2; D is undetermined. The V end was cut by 3 bases, the J end by 4 bases, with 0 bases between. The germline CDR1 and CDR2 sequences are SEHNR and FQNEAQ (reference sequence). CDR3 length equals 11 residues. CDR3 residues: CASSFTGELFF. In DNA, the CDR3 is TGTGCCAGCAGCTTCACCGGGGAGCTGTTTTTT.

The rearrangement uses TRBV7-2 and TRBJ1-1; 7 bases align to TRBD1. CDR3 length: 16 residues. Losses at the gene ends were 1 base for V and 5 bases for J; bases not matched to a gene: 10. Looked up from germline, CDR1 is SGHTA and CDR2 is FQGNSA. DNA for the CDR3: TGTGCCAGCAGCTTAGGACCCAGGGGGAGGGATACTGAAGCTTTCTTT. Its translation: CASSLGPRGRDTEAFF.

This chain connects TRBV28 to TRBJ2-2; possibly TRBD1 for D (5 bases). CDR3 length: 11 amino acids. The ends were cut back, 8 bases at V and 6 bases at J, with 7 bases in the middle. Germline-derived CDR1 and CDR2 are MDHEN and SYDVKM. The CDR3 reads CASGAPGELFF. The CDR3 nucleotides are TGTGCCAGCGGGGCTCCCGGGGAGCTGTTTTTT.

This clone was observed a single time. V and J are TRBV2 and TRBJ2-5; TRBD2 aligns across 9 bases. CDR1 is SNHLY, CDR2 FYNNEI, per germline. CDR3 length: 14 amino acids. Unmatched junction bases numbered 6, after V lost 5 bases and J lost 5 bases. CDR3 nucleotides: TGTGCCAGCAGTTACGCGGGGGGGAGGGAGACCCAGTACTTC. Translated: CASSYAGGRETQYF.

V gene TRBV27 combines with J gene TRBJ1-4; the D is unclear. Between the trimmed V and J ends, which lost 2 bases and 3 bases, there was a span of 13 bases. Germline CDR1 MNHEY, CDR2 SMNVEV (reference sequence). The CDR3 sequence is 16 residues long. CDR3 nucleotides: TGTGCCAGCAGTTTAAGGGCCCCTTCCTCTAATGAAAAACTGTTTTTT. Translated: CASSLRAPSSNEKLFF.

The chain is built from TRBV9 and TRBJ2-5, with a weak D call TRBD1 (5 bases). The CDR3 is 13 residues long. V lost 0 bases and J lost 2, with 5 bases in between. Germline V gene lookup returns CDR1 SGDLS and CDR2 YYNGEE. CDR3 in amino acids: CASSVGQQETQYF. In DNA form, the CDR3 reads TGTGCCAGCAGCGTAGGACAGCAAGAGACCCAGTACTTC.

This clone was recorded once. J is TRBJ2-2 and V is TRBV7-8; 12 bases are a match to TRBD1. The CDR3 has 16 residues. Germline V gene sequence: CDR1 SGHVS, CDR2 FQNEAQ. The V segment lost 5 bases and the J segment 5 bases; nucleotides outside the gene matches: 6. DNA of the CDR3: TGTGCCAGCAGCCCCCGGGACAGGGGGCAAACCGGGGAGCTGTTTTTT. Its translation: CASSPRDRGQTGELFF.

The chain couples TRBV18 to TRBJ2-2; TRBD2 is a possible D gene (6 bases). This CDR3 contains 15 residues. V shed 10 bases and J shed 4 bases, with 19 bases lying between them. Germline V CDR1 and CDR2: KGHSH, LQKENI. As DNA, the CDR3 is TGTGCCACCGCGCCGCGGGGAGAGGTCACCGGGGAGCTGTTTTTT. Translated: CATAPRGEVTGELFF.

The rearrangement joins TRBV14 to TRBJ1-6, with 11 nucleotides matching TRBD1. V was pared by 4 bases and J by 9 bases, with 5 bases of the junction left unmatched. This CDR3 has 15 amino acids. Germline lookup yields CDR1 SGHDN and CDR2 FVKESK. The CDR3 region is CASSLTGTGGSPLHF. The CDR3 DNA is TGTGCCAGCAGCCTTACTGGGACAGGGGGTTCACCCCTCCACTTT.

This clone has more than one count but fewer than ten. The chain uses TRBV5-1 and TRBJ2-5; TRBD1 matches at 8 bases. CDR1 SGHRS and CDR2 YFSETQ come from the germline V gene. CDR3 length equals 18 residues. With V trimmed by 1 base and J by 2 bases, 13 bases remained unmatched. CDR3 in amino acids: CASSLWTGRRGGQETQYF. Here the CDR3 DNA reads TGCGCCAGCAGCTTGTGGACAGGGAGACGTGGGGGTCAAGAGACCCAGTACTTC.

The chain uses TRBV18 and TRBJ2-1; weak D call: TRBD2 (6 bases). The ends were cut back, 3 bases at V and 4 bases at J, with 10 bases in the middle. Germline CDR1 and CDR2: KGHSH and LQKENI. The CDR3 extends over 14 amino acids. The CDR3 DNA follows: TGTGCCAGCTCACCTCCCGGGACTTACAATGAGCAGTTCTTC. Its translation: CASSPPGTYNEQFF.

In nucleotides, the CDR3 is TGTGCCAGCAGCCCCTCCGTGGACAGGGGGCAAGGAAACACCATATATTTT. Translated: CASSPSVDRGQGNTIYF. The chain carries TRBV13 and TRBJ1-3; 11 nucleotides match TRBD1. The CDR3 length is 17 residues. CDR1 is PRHDT, CDR2 FYEKMQ, per germline (reference sequence). V lost 5 bases, J lost 4 bases, and 10 bases stayed unmatched.

This clone has only a few counts. This chain joins TRBV5-1 and TRBJ2-5; D not resolved. Germline CDR1 and CDR2: SGHRS and YFSETQ. CDR3 length equals 13 residues. With 0 bases removed from V and 5 bases from J, the gap between germline ends came to 8 bases. The CDR3 region has the DNA TGCGCCAGCAGCTTGGCAAGCCGGGAGACCCAGTACTTC. Protein product: CASSLASRETQYF.

The genes are TRBV29-1 and TRBJ2-1, with unresolved D. CDR1 is SQVTM and CDR2 is ANQGSEA in the germline V gene. The V gene lost 2 bases and the J gene lost 3 bases, with 11 bases spanning the gap. The CDR3 is made up of 14 amino acids. CDR3 protein: CSVEMYWGYNEQFF. The DNA for the CDR3 is TGCAGCGTTGAAATGTACTGGGGCTACAATGAGCAGTTCTTC.